These T cell receptor beta chains were read from a single sample in a study of control samples from healthy donors and cancer patients. Assay used: immunoSEQ multiplex PCR; TCRdb lists only in-frame clones, some missing. The table lists around 90,000 clones, around 86% of them singletons. The sample consisted of blood. The receptors were gathered from a man younger than 45 in good health. CDR3s include the opening cysteine and the closing phenylalanine or tryptophan.

cdr3_aa: CATSDSGRGVGLYF; v_call: TRBV24-1; cdr3_length: 14; j_call: TRBJ2-7
cdr3_aa: CASSLRDGEKLFF; v_call: TRBV11-2; cdr3_length: 13; j_call: TRBJ1-4
cdr3_aa: CASSQTGGEGYTF; v_call: TRBV4-1; cdr3_length: 13; j_call: TRBJ1-2
cdr3_aa: CASSPPGSGNTIYF; v_call: TRBV18; cdr3_length: 14; j_call: TRBJ1-3
cdr3_aa: CASSPPTGGTGANVLTF; v_call: TRBV5-4; cdr3_length: 17; j_call: TRBJ2-6
cdr3_aa: CAWRGGMNTEAFF; v_call: TRBV30; cdr3_length: 13; j_call: TRBJ1-1
cdr3_aa: CAISESGRDQNIQYF; v_call: TRBV10-3; cdr3_length: 15; j_call: TRBJ2-4
cdr3_aa: CASSLGLSGETQYF; v_call: TRBV7-2; cdr3_length: 14; j_call: TRBJ2-5
cdr3_aa: CASSVSGGADTGELFF; v_call: TRBV6-2/TRBV6-3; cdr3_length: 16; j_call: TRBJ2-2
cdr3_aa: CASSLVGNYGYTF; v_call: TRBV5-6; cdr3_length: 13; j_call: TRBJ1-2